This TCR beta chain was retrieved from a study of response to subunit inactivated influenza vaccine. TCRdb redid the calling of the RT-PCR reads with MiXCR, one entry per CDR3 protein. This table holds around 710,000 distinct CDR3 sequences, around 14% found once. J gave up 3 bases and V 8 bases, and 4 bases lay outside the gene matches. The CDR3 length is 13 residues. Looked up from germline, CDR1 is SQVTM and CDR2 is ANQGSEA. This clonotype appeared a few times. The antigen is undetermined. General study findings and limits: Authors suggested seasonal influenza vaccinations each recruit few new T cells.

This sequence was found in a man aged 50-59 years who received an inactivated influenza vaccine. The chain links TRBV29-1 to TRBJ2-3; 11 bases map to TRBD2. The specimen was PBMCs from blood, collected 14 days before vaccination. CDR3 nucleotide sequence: TGCAGCTCCCTAGCGGGAGGTACAGATACGCAGTATTTT. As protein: CSSLAGGTDTQYF.